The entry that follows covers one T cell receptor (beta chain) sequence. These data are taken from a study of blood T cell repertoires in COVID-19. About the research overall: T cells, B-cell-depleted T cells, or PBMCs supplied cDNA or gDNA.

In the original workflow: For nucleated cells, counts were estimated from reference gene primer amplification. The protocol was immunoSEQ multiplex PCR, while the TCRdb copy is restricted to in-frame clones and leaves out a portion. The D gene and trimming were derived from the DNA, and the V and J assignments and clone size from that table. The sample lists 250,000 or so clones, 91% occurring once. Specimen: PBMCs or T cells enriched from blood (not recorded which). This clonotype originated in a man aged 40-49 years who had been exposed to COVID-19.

CDR3 in amino acids: CASSPGISSYNEQFF. The CDR3 coding sequence is TGTGCCAGCAGCCCAGGGATAAGCTCCTACAATGAGCAGTTCTTC. The rearrangement links TRBV2 to TRBJ2-1, with D possibly being TRBD1 (5 bases). The CDR3 runs 15 residues. With 6 bases removed from V and 0 bases from J, the gap between germline ends came to 12 bases. Germline V gene data show CDR1 as SNHLY and CDR2 as FYNNEI.